These 2 T cell receptor beta chains came from one sample sequenced in a study of blood T cell repertoires in COVID-19. Measured with immunoSEQ multiplex PCR; TCRdb has only the in-frame clones, and not every one. The data contain more than 95,000 clones, 65% to 85% of them singletons. Sequenced input: peripheral blood. Every receptor here comes from a man aged 30 to 39 with COVID-19, enrolled during active disease.

This chain uses TRBV28 with TRBJ2-7; the match to TRBD1 covers 8 bases. CDR1 is MDHEN and CDR2 is SYDVKM in the germline V gene. The J segment lost 6 bases and the V segment lost 4 bases, leaving 5 bases of the junction unmatched. There are 13 residues in the CDR3. CDR3 residues: CASSSGGPPEQYF. CDR3 bases: TGTGCCAGCAGTTCAGGGGGCCCACCCGAGCAGTACTTC. Filled out from reference TRBV28 and TRBJ2-7, the complete variable domain reads DVKVTQSSRYLVKRTGEKVFLECVQDMDHENMFWYRQDPGLGLRLIYFSYDVKMKEKGDIPEGYSVSREKKERFSLILESASTNQTSMYLCASSSGGPPEQYFGPGTRLTVT.

This clone has just a few counts. The chain carries TRBV29-1 and TRBJ2-7; D perhaps matches TRBD1 (5 bases). The CDR3 runs 13 residues. The germline gives CDR1 SQVTM, CDR2 ANQGSEA. V was shortened by 4 bases and J by 0 bases, with 10 bases between the two germline ends. The CDR3 DNA sequence: TGCAGCGTTGCTGTGACAGCCTCCTACGAGCAGTACTTC. It translates to CSVAVTASYEQYF.